This T cell receptor beta chain was sequenced in a study of blood T cell repertoires in COVID-19. Measured with immunoSEQ multiplex PCR; TCRdb has only the in-frame clones, and not every one. The data hold fewer than 110,000 clones, with 85% observed a single time. Germline V gives CDR1 SGHTA, CDR2 FQGNSA. CDR3 length: 12 amino acids. Trimming took 5 bases from V and 9 from J, leaving 11 bases between them. Material: peripheral blood. V gene TRBV7-2 combines with J gene TRBJ2-1, with D maybe TRBD2 (5 bases). The receptor's source is a woman between 65 and 79 years old with active or convalescent COVID-19. The CDR3 loop is CASSALVGEQFF. The CDR3 nucleotides read TGTGCCAGCAGCGCACTAGTTGGTGAGCAGTTCTTC.